The clone carrying this T cell receptor (beta chain) has only a few counts. This record belongs to a study of T-cell memory formation after mild COVID-19. One entry per CDR3 protein, called by TCRdb with MiXCR from the 5' RACE reads. Of 350,000 to 500,000 distinct CDR3 sequences in the sample, 23% were seen once. Trimming removed 7 bases from V and 1 base from J; junction bases left unmatched: 2. This CDR3 region has 14 residues. The sequencing input was PBMCs or a T cell subset sorted from them (not recorded which). This chain links TRBV12-3 or TRBV12-4 with TRBJ2-7; TRBD2 matches 12 bases. The TCR sequence derives from an adult woman who had mild COVID-19 (a few samples of this study predate the infection). Cell type and time point are not known. The CDR3 region is CASILAGGSYEQYF. The CDR3 nucleotides are TGTGCCAGCATTCTAGCGGGAGGGTCCTACGAGCAGTACTTC.